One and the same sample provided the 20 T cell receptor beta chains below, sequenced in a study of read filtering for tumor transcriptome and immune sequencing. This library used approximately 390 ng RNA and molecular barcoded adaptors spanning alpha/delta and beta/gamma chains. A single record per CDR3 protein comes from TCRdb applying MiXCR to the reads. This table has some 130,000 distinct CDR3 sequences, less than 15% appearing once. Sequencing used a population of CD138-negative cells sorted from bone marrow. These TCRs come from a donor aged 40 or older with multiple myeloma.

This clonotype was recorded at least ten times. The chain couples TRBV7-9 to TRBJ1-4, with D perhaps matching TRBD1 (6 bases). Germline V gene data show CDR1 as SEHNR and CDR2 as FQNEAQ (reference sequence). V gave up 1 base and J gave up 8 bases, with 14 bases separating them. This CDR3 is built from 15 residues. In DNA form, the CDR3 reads TGTGCCAGCAGCTTAGGGGACATCTATTCGGAAAAACTGTTTTTT. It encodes CASSLGDIYSEKLFF.

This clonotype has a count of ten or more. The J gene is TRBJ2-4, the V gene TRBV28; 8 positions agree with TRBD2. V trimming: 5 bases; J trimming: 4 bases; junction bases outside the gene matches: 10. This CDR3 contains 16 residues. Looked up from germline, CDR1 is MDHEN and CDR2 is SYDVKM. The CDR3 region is CASSLRTSSVKNIQYF. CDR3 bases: TGTGCCAGCAGTCTAAGGACTAGCTCCGTAAAAAACATTCAGTACTTC.

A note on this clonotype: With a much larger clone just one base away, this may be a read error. The CDR3 DNA sequence: TGCAGTGCTTCCTTAGGGGATCCCCCCTGCGAGCAGTACTTC. Translating it yields CSASLGDPPCEQYF. This rearrangement joins TRBV20-1 to TRBJ2-7; D is possibly TRBD1 (5 bases). V was trimmed by 5 bases and J by 6 bases, leaving 20 bases between them. This CDR3 contains 14 residues. The germline CDR1 and CDR2 sequences are DFQATT and SNEGSKA (reference sequence).

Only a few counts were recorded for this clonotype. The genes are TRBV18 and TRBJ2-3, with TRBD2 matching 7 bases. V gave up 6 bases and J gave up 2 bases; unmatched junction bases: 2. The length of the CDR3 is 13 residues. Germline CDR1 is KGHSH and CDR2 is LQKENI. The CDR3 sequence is CASSTSLTDTQYF. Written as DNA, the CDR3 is TGTGCCAGCTCGACTAGCCTCACAGATACGCAGTATTTT. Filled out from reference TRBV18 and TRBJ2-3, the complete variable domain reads NAGVMQNPRHLVRRRGQEARLRCSPMKGHSHVYWYRQLPEEGLKFMVYLQKENIIDESGMPKERFSAEFPKEGPSILRIQQVVRGDSAAYFCASSTSLTDTQYFGPGTRLTVL.

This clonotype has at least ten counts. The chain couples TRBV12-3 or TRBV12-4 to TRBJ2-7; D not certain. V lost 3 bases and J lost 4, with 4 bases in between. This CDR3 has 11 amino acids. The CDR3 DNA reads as TGTGCCAGCAGTTTTCGATACGAGCAGTACTTC. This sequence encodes CASSFRYEQYF.

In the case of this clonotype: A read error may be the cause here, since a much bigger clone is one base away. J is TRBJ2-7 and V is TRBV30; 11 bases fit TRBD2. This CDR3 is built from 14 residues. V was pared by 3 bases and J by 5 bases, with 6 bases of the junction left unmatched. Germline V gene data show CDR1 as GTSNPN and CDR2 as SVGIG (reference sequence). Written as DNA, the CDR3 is TGTGCCTGGAGGGGGACTAGCGGCCGCCACGAGCAGTACTTC. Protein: CAWRGTSGRHEQYF.

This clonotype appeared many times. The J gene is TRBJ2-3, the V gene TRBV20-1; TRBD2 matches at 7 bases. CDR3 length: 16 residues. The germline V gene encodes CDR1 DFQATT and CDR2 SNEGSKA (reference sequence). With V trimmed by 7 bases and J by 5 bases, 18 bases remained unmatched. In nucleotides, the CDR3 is TGCAGTGTCCACTTTTTGGCGGGAGAGGTTAGAGATACGCAGTATTTT. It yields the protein CSVHFLAGEVRDTQYF.

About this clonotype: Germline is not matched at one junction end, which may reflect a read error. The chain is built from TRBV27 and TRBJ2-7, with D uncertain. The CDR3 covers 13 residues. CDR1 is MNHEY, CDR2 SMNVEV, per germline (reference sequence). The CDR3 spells CASSLRSSYEQDF. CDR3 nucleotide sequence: TGTGCCAGCAGTTTAAGGAGCTCCTACGAGCAGGACTTC.

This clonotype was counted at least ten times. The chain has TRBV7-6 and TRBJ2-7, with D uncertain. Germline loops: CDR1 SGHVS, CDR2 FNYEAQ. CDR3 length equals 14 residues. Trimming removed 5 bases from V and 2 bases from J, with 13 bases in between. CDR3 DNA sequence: TGTGCCAGCAGCCCCAGGACCGACCCCTACGAGCAGTACTTC. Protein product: CASSPRTDPYEQYF.

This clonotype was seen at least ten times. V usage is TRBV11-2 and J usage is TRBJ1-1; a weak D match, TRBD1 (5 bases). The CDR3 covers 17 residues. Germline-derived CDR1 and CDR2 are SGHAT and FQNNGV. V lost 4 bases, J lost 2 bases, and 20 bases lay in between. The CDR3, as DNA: TGTGCCAGCAGCTGGTTCGCGGGGCCCCGGGGTAACACTGAAGCTTTCTTT. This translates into CASSWFAGPRGNTEAFF.

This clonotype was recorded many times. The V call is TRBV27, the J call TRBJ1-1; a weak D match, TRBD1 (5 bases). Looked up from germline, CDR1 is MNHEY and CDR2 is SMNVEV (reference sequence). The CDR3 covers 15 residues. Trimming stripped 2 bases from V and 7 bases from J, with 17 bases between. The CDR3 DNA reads TGTGCCAGCAGTTTAGAAGGACGGCCAACAGGTGAAGCTTTCTTT. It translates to CASSLEGRPTGEAFF.

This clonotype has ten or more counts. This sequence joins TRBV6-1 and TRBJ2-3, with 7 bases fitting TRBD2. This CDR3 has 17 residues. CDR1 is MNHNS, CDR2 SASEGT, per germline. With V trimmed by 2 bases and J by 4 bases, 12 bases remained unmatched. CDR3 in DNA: TGTGCCAGCAGTGAAATCCCCGGGCGGGAGAGCCCAGATACGCAGTATTTT. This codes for CASSEIPGRESPDTQYF.

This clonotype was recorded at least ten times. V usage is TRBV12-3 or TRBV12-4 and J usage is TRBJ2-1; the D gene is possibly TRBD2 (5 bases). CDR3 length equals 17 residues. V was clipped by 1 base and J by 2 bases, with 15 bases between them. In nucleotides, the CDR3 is TGTGCCAGCAGTTTAGGCGGGTCACGTCGAACCTACAATGAGCAGTTCTTC. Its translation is CASSLGGSRRTYNEQFF.

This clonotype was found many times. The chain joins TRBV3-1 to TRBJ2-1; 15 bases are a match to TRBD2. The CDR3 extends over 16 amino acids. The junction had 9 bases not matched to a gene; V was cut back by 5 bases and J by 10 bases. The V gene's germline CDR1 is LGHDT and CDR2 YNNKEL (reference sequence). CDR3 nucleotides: TGTGCCAGCAGCAAATGGACTAGCGGGAGGGCCGGAGAGCAGTTCTTC. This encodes CASSKWTSGRAGEQFF.

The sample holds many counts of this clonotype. The CDR3 sequence: CASSPEYAFF. CDR3 coding DNA: TGTGCCAGCAGCCCCGAGTACGCTTTCTTT. This sequence joins TRBV7-9 and TRBJ1-1; D gene unclear. Between the trimmed V and J ends, which lost 5 bases and 11 bases, there was a span of 9 bases. From germline, CDR1 is SEHNR and CDR2 FQNEAQ (reference sequence). The CDR3 is made up of 10 amino acids.

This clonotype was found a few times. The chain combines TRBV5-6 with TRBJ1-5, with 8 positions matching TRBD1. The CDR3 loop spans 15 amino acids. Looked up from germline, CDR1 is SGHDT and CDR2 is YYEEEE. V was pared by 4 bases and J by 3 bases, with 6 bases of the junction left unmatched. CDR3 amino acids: CASSVAGGFNQPQHF. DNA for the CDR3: TGTGCCAGCAGCGTGGCAGGGGGCTTCAATCAGCCCCAGCATTTT.

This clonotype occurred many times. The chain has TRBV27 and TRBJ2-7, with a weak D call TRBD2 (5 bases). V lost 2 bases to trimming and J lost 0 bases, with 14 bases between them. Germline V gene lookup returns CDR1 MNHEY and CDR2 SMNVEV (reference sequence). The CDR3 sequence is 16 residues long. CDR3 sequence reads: CASSLVGEEPSYEQYF. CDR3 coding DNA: TGTGCCAGCAGTTTAGTGGGAGAAGAACCCTCCTACGAGCAGTACTTC.

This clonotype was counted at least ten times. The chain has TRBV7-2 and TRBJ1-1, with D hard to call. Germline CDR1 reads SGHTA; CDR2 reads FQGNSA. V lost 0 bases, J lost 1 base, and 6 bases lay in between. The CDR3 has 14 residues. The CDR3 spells CASSLAGWNTEAFF. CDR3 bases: TGTGCCAGCAGCTTAGCCGGATGGAACACTGAAGCTTTCTTT.

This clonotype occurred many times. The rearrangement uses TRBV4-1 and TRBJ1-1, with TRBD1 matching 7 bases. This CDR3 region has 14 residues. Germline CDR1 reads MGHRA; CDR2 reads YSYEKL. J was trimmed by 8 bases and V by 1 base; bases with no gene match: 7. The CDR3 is CASSQGQPGQEAFF. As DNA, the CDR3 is TGCGCCAGCAGCCAAGGGCAACCGGGACAGGAAGCTTTCTTT.

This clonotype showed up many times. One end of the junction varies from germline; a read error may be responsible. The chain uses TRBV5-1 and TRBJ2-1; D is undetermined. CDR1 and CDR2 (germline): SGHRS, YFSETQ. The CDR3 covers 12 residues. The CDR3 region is CASSSAGNEQFF. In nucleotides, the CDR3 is TGTGCCAGCAGCTCCGCCGGCAATGAGCAGTTCTTC.